The 25 T cell receptor beta chains reported below all come from one sample, sequenced in a study of PD-L1 blockade in urothelial cancer. Indicated time point: pretreatment peripheral blood. Sequencing was performed with immunoSEQ multiplex PCR; in TCRdb, only in-frame clones are kept and a portion is missing. This sample has tens of thousands of clones, with about 83% found just once. This material consisted of PBMCs, taken around atezolizumab (anti-PD-L1) treatment. These receptors came from a man aged 55 to 70 with urothelial cancer.

The rearrangement joins TRBV7-3 to TRBJ2-7; 9 bases fit TRBD1. The CDR3 spans 16 residues. In germline, CDR1 is SGHTA, CDR2 FQGTGA. The ends lost 5 bases at V and 1 base at J; junction bases unmatched: 9. In DNA form, the CDR3 reads TGTGCCAGCAGCCGAGACGGGACAGGGTTATCCTACGAGCAGTACTTC. This translates into CASSRDGTGLSYEQYF.

The rearrangement joins TRBV18 to TRBJ1-2, with D perhaps matching TRBD1 (6 bases). There are 14 residues in the CDR3. Trimming removed 6 bases at V and 2 bases at J, with 13 bases between. Germline values: CDR1 KGHSH, CDR2 LQKENI. The CDR3 here is CASSLIDRNYGYTF. The DNA of the CDR3 is TGTGCCAGCTCTCTAATAGACAGGAACTATGGCTACACCTTC.

The chain has TRBV4-1 and TRBJ1-2; 9 nucleotides agree with TRBD1. Per the germline V gene, CDR1 is MGHRA and CDR2 is YSYEKL. The J segment lost 5 bases and the V segment lost 6 bases, leaving 13 bases of the junction unmatched. CDR3 length: 16 residues. CDR3 coding DNA: TGCGCCAGCAGACCCGACCCACAGGGGGCTTCTTATGGCTACACCTTC. Translated: CASRPDPQGASYGYTF.

CDR3 region: CASSSYAARTGVGGYTF. CDR3 nucleotides: TGTGCCAGCAGCTCCTATGCGGCCCGGACAGGGGTTGGAGGCTACACCTTC. This chain joins TRBV7-2 and TRBJ1-2, with 9 bases lining up with TRBD1. This CDR3 has 17 residues. J lost 8 bases, V lost 4 bases, and 17 bases had no gene match. Germline CDR1 SGHTA, CDR2 FQGNSA.

This chain links TRBV6-1 with TRBJ1-2; the match to TRBD1 covers 7 bases. With V trimmed by 8 bases and J by 4 bases, 7 bases remained unmatched. Germline V gene lookup returns CDR1 MNHNS and CDR2 SASEGT. The length of the CDR3 is 13 residues. This CDR3 is CASVAGQIYGYTF. As DNA, the CDR3 is TGTGCCAGCGTAGCGGGACAGATCTATGGCTACACCTTC.

The chain recombines TRBV29-1 with TRBJ2-7, with 11 bases identical to TRBD1. The CDR3 runs 12 residues. CDR1 and CDR2 from the germline V gene are SQVTM and ANQGSEA. The trim removed 5 bases at V and 5 bases at J, leaving 2 bases unmatched. The CDR3 spells CSVWTGGHEQYF. In DNA form, the CDR3 reads TGCAGCGTTTGGACAGGGGGCCACGAGCAGTACTTC.

The J gene is TRBJ2-7, the V gene TRBV6-5; TRBD2 aligns across 7 bases. V dropped 0 bases and J dropped 4; count of bases not matched to a gene: 6. The length of the CDR3 is 15 residues. Germline V gene data show CDR1 as MNHEY and CDR2 as SVGAGI. The CDR3: CASSYSRRGGYEQYF. In nucleotides, the CDR3 is TGTGCCAGCAGTTACTCGCGGAGGGGAGGGTACGAGCAGTACTTC.

The chain couples TRBV2 to TRBJ2-5; D may be TRBD1 (6 bases). Germline V gene sequence: CDR1 SNHLY, CDR2 FYNNEI. This CDR3 is 15 amino acids long. V was shortened by 2 bases and J by 5 bases, with 15 bases between the two germline ends. CDR3: CASSERGNQRETQYF. CDR3 DNA sequence: TGTGCCAGCAGTGAAAGGGGGAATCAGCGGGAGACCCAGTACTTC.

This rearrangement joins TRBV7-3 to TRBJ2-1; TRBD2 aligns across 7 bases. J gave up 3 bases and V 4 bases, and 6 bases lay outside the gene matches. From germline, CDR1 is SGHTA and CDR2 FQGTGA. The CDR3 is made up of 15 amino acids. CDR3 nucleotide sequence: TGTGCCAGCAGCTACCGGGGGACTAACTACAATGAGCAGTTCTTC. It is translated as CASSYRGTNYNEQFF.

V and J are TRBV7-9 and TRBJ1-2; D is possibly TRBD1 (6 bases). The CDR3 runs to 14 residues. V lost 3 bases and J 8 bases, leaving 16 bases between the germline ends. From germline, CDR1 is SEHNR and CDR2 FQNEAQ (reference sequence). CDR3 loop: CASSFYRDAPGYTF. As DNA, the CDR3 is TGTGCCAGCAGCTTTTACAGGGATGCGCCCGGCTACACCTTC.

The V call is TRBV6-5, the J call TRBJ1-6; D uncertain. CDR1 is MNHEY, CDR2 SVGAGI, per germline. V was cut by 0 bases and J by 11 bases, with 17 bases left in between. The CDR3 extends over 16 amino acids. CDR3 sequence reads: CASSYSRVPLRTPLHF. DNA of the CDR3: TGTGCCAGCAGTTACTCCCGGGTTCCCTTGAGGACACCCCTCCACTTT.

The chain has TRBV10-3 and TRBJ1-4; D perhaps matches TRBD1 (5 bases). V shed 3 bases and J shed 7 bases, with 12 bases lying between them. The CDR3 loop spans 14 amino acids. Germline-derived CDR1 and CDR2 are ENHRY and SYGVKD. The CDR3 is CAISEGEGVEKLFF. DNA of the CDR3: TGTGCCATCAGTGAAGGGGAAGGGGTTGAAAAACTGTTTTTT.

The genes are TRBV4-2 and TRBJ2-2, with TRBD2 as a possible D gene (6 bases). V lost 1 base and J 4 bases, leaving 16 bases between the germline ends. The CDR3 is 17 amino acids. Germline lookup yields CDR1 LGHNA and CDR2 YNFKEQ. The CDR3 here is CASSQAGHGSGTGELFF. In nucleotides, the CDR3 is TGTGCCAGCAGCCAAGCCGGTCACGGGAGTGGCACCGGGGAGCTGTTTTTT.

This rearrangement joins TRBV11-3 to TRBJ2-7, with D unclear. The CDR3 is 13 amino acids. CDR1 is SGHNT and CDR2 is YENEEA in the germline V gene. V lost 5 bases and J 3 bases, leaving 11 bases between the germline ends. CDR3 loop: CASSRERHYEQYF. CDR3 DNA sequence: TGTGCCAGCAGCCGCGAGAGACACTACGAGCAGTACTTC.

This rearrangement joins TRBV10-3 to TRBJ2-7; D is perhaps TRBD1 (5 bases). CDR1 and CDR2 from the germline V gene are ENHRY and SYGVKD. The CDR3 contains 14 residues. V dropped 4 bases and J dropped 6 bases, with 16 bases sitting between them. Here the CDR3 reads CAISVLQAQREQYF. Written as DNA, the CDR3 is TGTGCCATCAGTGTTCTACAGGCCCAACGCGAGCAGTACTTC.

This clone was observed once. The rearrangement links TRBV7-9 to TRBJ2-7; a possible D gene is TRBD1 (6 bases). The CDR3 loop spans 15 amino acids. CDR1 and CDR2 from the germline V gene are SEHNR and FQNEAQ (reference sequence). The V gene lost 1 base and the J gene lost 0 bases, with 10 bases spanning the gap. The CDR3 DNA reads as TGTGCCAGCAGCTTAGTCACAGGGAGCTCCTACGAGCAGTACTTC. This codes for CASSLVTGSSYEQYF.

This clone was counted a few times. The chain links TRBV18 to TRBJ1-4, with D maybe TRBD1 (5 bases). Germline CDR1 is KGHSH and CDR2 is LQKENI. V was trimmed by 4 bases and J by 15 bases, leaving 21 bases between them. The CDR3 covers 14 residues. The CDR3, as DNA: TGTGCCAGCTCACTTCTCGACAGCCGCCGGGGGTTGTTTTTT. Protein sequence: CASSLLDSRRGLFF. The full variable domain, rest sourced from reference TRBV18 and TRBJ1-4, is NAGVMQNPRHLVRRRGQEARLRCSPMKGHSHVYWYRQLPEEGLKFMVYLQKENIIDESGMPKERFSAEFPKEGPSILRIQQVVRGDSAAYFCASSLLDSRRGLFFGSGTQLSVL.

The chain employs TRBV7-9 and TRBJ2-7; D unresolved. The CDR3 is 12 amino acids. Trimming pared 8 bases from V and 2 bases from J, leaving 10 bases between. Germline loops: CDR1 SEHNR, CDR2 FQNEAQ (reference sequence). DNA of the CDR3: TGTGCCAGCTCCTCCCGGGCCTACGAGCAGTACTTC. Amino acid sequence: CASSSRAYEQYF.

The chain employs TRBV28 and TRBJ2-3; TRBD2 might be the D (6 bases). Trimming took 5 bases from V and 2 from J, leaving 17 bases between them. Per germline, CDR1 MDHEN and CDR2 SYDVKM. CDR3 length: 16 residues. For the CDR3, the DNA is TGTGCCAGCAGTCCGTATGATGGGAGGAACACAGATACGCAGTATTTT. This codes for CASSPYDGRNTDTQYF.

This clone was picked up one time. The V and J genes are TRBV5-4 and TRBJ2-7; 7 nucleotides match TRBD1. Germline values: CDR1 SGHNT, CDR2 YYREEE (reference sequence). After removal of 2 bases from V and 0 bases from J, the junction contained 2 bases not matched to a gene. The CDR3 is made up of 14 amino acids. The DNA for the CDR3 is TGTGCCAGCAGCTTATGGGACAGCTCCTACGAGCAGTACTTC. This codes for CASSLWDSSYEQYF.

J is TRBJ2-3 and V is TRBV11-2; D might be TRBD2 (6 bases). Germline V gene sequence: CDR1 SGHAT, CDR2 FQNNGV. The CDR3 spans 12 residues. The V and J ends lost 5 bases and 9 bases respectively, with 12 bases between them. The CDR3 loop is CASSPGAGTQYF. The CDR3 coding sequence is TGTGCCAGCAGCCCCGGGGCGGGGACGCAGTATTTT.

This rearrangement joins TRBV28 to TRBJ1-3, with 7 bases aligning to TRBD1. The V and J ends lost 5 bases and 5 bases, in that order; junction bases with no gene match: 12. The germline V gene encodes CDR1 MDHEN and CDR2 SYDVKM. The length of the CDR3 is 16 residues. The CDR3 region is CASSAFNRGIRNTIYF. In DNA, the CDR3 is TGTGCCAGCAGTGCCTTCAACAGGGGCATTAGAAACACCATATATTTT. Using reference TRBV28 and TRBJ1-3 for the parts outside the CDR3, the full variable domain is DVKVTQSSRYLVKRTGEKVFLECVQDMDHENMFWYRQDPGLGLRLIYFSYDVKMKEKGDIPEGYSVSREKKERFSLILESASTNQTSMYLCASSAFNRGIRNTIYFGEGSWLTVV.

This clone is a singleton in its sample. This chain links TRBV2 with TRBJ1-2, with D tentatively TRBD1 (6 bases). CDR1 is SNHLY, CDR2 FYNNEI, per germline. The CDR3 contains 13 residues. Trimming shortened V by 7 bases and J by 4 bases, and 13 bases separated the two germline ends. This CDR3 reads CASTGGRIYGYTF. CDR3 coding DNA: TGTGCCAGCACCGGGGGGCGGATCTATGGCTACACCTTC.

The chain couples TRBV6-1 to TRBJ2-7; no reliable D call. Germline CDR1 is MNHNS and CDR2 is SASEGT. The CDR3 contains 16 residues. Trimming cost V 3 bases and J 2 bases, with 17 bases left between them. The CDR3 DNA sequence: TGTGCCAGCAGTGAGGAGATACAAGATAAAGCCTACGAGCAGTACTTC. It specifies CASSEEIQDKAYEQYF.

This clone was counted between two and nine times. The genes are TRBV30 and TRBJ2-7, with D unresolved. Trimming stripped 5 bases from V and 3 bases from J, with 11 bases between. The length of the CDR3 is 12 residues. The germline V gene encodes CDR1 GTSNPN and CDR2 SVGIG (reference sequence). The CDR3 region is CAWDPTGYEQYF. DNA for the CDR3: TGTGCCTGGGACCCTACGGGCTACGAGCAGTACTTC.